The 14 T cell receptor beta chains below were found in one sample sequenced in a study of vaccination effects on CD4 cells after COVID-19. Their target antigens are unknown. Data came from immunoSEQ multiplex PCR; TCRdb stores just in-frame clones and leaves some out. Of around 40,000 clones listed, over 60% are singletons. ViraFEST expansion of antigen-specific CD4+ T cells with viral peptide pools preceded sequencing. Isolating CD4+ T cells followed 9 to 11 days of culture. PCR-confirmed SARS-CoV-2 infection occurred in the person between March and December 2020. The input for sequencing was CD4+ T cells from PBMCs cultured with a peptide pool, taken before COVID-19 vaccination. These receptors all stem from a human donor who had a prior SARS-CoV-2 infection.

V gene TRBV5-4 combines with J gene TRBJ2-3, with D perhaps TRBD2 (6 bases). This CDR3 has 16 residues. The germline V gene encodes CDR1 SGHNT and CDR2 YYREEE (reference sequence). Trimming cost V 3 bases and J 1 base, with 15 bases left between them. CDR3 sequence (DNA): TGTGCCAGCAGCTCCTTTCTCGGGGGAGGCACAGATACGCAGTATTTT. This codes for CASSSFLGGGTDTQYF. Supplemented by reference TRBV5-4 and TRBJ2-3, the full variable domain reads ETGVTQSPTHLIKTRGQQVTLRCSSQSGHNTVSWYQQALGQGPQFIFQYYREEENGRGNFPPRFSGLQFPNYSSELNVNALELDDSALYLCASSSFLGGGTDTQYFGPGTRLTVL.

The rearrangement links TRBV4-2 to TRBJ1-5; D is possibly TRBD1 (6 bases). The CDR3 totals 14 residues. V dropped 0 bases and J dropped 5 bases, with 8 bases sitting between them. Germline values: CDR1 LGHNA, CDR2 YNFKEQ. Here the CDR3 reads CASSQDRGDQPQHF. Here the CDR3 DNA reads TGTGCCAGCAGCCAAGACAGGGGTGATCAGCCCCAGCATTTT.

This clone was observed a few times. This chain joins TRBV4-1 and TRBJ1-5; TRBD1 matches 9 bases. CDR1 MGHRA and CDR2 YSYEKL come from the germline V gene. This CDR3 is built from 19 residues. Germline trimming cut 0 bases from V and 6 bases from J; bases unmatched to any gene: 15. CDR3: CASSQDPPQGAGRGQPQHF. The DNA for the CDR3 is TGCGCCAGCAGCCAAGATCCCCCACAGGGGGCGGGGAGGGGTCAGCCCCAGCATTTT.

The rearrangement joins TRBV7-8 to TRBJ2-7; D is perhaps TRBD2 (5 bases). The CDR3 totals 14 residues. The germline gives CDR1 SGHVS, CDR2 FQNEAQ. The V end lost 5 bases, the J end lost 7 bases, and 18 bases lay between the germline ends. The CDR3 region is CASSPSMRTGEQYF. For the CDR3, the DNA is TGTGCCAGCAGCCCCTCGATGCGGACGGGGGAGCAGTACTTC.

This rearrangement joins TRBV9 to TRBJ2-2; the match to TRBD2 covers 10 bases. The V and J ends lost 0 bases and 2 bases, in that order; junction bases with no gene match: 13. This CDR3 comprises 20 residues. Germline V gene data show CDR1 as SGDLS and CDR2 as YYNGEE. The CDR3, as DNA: TGTGCCAGCAGCGTAGGGTCTAGCGGGAGAGGAGCCCCAAACACCGGGGAGCTGTTTTTT. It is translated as CASSVGSSGRGAPNTGELFF.

The chain's CDR3 is CASSDPPHTEAFF. As DNA, the CDR3 is TGTGCCAGCAGTGACCCCCCTCACACTGAAGCTTTCTTT. V usage is TRBV6-4 and J usage is TRBJ1-1; D gene ambiguous. The CDR3 has 13 residues. With 2 bases removed from V and 3 bases from J, the gap between germline ends came to 7 bases. The germline CDR1 and CDR2 sequences are MRHNA and SNTAGT.

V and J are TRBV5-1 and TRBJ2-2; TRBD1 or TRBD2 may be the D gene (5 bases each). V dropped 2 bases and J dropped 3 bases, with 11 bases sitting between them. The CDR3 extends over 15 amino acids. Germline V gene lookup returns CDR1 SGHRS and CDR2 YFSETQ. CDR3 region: CASSFFRGYTGELFF. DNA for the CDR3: TGCGCCAGCAGCTTCTTCCGGGGCTACACCGGGGAGCTGTTTTTT.

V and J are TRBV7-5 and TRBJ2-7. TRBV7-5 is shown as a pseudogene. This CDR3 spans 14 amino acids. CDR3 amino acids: CARRRTGAYYEQYF. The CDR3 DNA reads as TGTGCCAGAAGGCGGACGGGGGCCTACTACGAGCAGTACTTC.

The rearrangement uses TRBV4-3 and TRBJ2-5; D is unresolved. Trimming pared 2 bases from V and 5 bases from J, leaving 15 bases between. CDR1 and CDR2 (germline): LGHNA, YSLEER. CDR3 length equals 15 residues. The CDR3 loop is CASSQNLFERETQYF. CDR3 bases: TGCGCCAGCAGCCAAAACCTGTTCGAGCGTGAGACCCAGTACTTC.

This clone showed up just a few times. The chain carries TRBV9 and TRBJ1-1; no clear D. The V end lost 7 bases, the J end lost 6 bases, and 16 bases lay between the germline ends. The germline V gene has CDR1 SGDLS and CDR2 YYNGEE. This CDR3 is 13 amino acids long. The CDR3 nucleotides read TGTGCCAGCGAACCAACACTCAAGGCTGAAGCTTTCTTT. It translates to CASEPTLKAEAFF.

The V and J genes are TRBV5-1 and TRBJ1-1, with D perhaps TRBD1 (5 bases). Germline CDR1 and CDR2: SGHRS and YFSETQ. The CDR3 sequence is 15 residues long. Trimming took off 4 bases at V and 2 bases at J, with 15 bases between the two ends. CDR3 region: CASSKTGTPNTEAFF. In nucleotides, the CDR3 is TGCGCCAGCAGCAAAACCGGGACCCCTAACACTGAAGCTTTCTTT.

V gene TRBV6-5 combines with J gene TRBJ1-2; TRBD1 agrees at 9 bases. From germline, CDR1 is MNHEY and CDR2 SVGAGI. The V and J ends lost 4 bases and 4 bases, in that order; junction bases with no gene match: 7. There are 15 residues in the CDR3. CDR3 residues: CASSSSDRGIYGYTF. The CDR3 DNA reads TGTGCCAGCAGTTCGTCGGACAGGGGTATCTATGGCTACACCTTC.

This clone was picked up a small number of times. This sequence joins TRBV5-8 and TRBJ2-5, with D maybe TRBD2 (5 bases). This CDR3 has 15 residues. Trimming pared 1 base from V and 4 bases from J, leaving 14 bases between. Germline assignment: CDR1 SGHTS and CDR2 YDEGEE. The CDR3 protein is CASSLLGRRSETQYF. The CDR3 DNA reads TGTGCCAGCAGCTTGTTAGGCAGGAGGTCAGAGACCCAGTACTTC.

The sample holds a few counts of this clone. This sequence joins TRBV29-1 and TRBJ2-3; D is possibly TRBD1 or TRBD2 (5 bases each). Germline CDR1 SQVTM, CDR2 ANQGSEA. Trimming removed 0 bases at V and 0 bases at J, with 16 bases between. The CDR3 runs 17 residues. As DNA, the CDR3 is TGCAGCGTTGAAGATTTCGGGGACGTATTTAGCACAGATACGCAGTATTTT. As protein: CSVEDFGDVFSTDTQYF.